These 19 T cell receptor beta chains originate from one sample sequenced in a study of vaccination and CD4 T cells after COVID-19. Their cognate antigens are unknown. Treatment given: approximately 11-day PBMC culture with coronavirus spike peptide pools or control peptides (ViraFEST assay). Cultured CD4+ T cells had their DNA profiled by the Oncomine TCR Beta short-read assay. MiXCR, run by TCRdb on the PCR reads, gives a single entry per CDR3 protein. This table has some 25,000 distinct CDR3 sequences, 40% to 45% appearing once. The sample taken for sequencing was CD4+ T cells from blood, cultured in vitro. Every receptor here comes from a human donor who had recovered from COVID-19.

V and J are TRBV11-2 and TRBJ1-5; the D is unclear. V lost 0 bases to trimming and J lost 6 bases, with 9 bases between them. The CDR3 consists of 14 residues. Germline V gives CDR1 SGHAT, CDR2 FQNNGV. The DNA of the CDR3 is TGTGCCAGCAGCTTAGACAGGAACGGTCAGCCCCAGCATTTT. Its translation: CASSLDRNGQPQHF.

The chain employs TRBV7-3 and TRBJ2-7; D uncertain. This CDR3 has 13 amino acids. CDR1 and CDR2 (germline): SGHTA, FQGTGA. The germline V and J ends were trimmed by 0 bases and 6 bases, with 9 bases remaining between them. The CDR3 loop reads CASSLTPKSEQYF. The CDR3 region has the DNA TGTGCCAGCAGCTTAACGCCCAAGAGCGAGCAGTACTTC.

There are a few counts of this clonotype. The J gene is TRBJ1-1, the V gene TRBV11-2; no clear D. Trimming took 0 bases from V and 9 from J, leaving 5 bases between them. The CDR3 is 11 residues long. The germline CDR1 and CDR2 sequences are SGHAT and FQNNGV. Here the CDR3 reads CASSLDLKAFF. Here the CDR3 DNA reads TGTGCCAGCAGCTTAGACCTGAAAGCTTTCTTT. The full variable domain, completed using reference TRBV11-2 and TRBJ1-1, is EAGVAQSPRYKIIEKRQSVAFWCNPISGHATLYWYQQILGQGPKLLIQFQNNGVVDDSQLPKDRFSAERLKGVDSTLKIQPAKLEDSAVYLCASSLDLKAFFGQGTRLTVV.

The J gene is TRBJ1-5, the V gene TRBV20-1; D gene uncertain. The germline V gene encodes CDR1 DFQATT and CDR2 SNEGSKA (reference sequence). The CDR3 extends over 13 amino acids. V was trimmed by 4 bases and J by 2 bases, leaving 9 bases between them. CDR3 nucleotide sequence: TGCAGTGCTACGGTTGGGGGCAATCAGCCCCAGCATTTT. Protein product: CSATVGGNQPQHF.

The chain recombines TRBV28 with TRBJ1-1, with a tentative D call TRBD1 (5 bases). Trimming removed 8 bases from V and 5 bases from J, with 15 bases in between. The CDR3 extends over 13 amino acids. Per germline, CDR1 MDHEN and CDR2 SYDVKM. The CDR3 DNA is TGTGCCAGCTGGACCTTGGGGGGGACTGAAGCTTTCTTT. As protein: CASWTLGGTEAFF.

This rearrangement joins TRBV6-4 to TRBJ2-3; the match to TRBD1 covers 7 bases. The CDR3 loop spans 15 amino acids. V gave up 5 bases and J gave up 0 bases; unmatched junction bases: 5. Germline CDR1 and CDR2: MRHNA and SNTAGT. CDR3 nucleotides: TGTGCCAGCAGTTCCTTGGGACAGAGCACAGATACGCAGTATTTT. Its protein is CASSSLGQSTDTQYF.

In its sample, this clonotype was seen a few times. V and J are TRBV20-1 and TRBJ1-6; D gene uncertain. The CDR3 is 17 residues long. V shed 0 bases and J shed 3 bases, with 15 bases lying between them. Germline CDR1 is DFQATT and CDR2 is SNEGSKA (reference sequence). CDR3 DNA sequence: TGCAGTGCTAGAGATAGTAGGGCAGGCCTCTATAATTCACCCCTCCACTTT. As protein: CSARDSRAGLYNSPLHF.

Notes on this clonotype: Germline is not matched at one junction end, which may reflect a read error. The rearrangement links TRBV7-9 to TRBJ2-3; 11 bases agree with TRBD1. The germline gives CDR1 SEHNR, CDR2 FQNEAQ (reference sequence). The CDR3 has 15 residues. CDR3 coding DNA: TGTGCCGGCAGAAAGGACAGGGGGCGCGCAGATACGCAGTATTTT. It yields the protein CAGRKDRGRADTQYF.

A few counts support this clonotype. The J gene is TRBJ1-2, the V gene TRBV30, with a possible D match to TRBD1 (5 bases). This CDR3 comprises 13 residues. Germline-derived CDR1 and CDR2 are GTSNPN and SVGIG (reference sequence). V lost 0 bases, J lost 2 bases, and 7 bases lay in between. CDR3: CAWSVQANYGYTF. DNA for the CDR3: TGTGCCTGGAGTGTACAGGCAAACTATGGCTACACCTTC.

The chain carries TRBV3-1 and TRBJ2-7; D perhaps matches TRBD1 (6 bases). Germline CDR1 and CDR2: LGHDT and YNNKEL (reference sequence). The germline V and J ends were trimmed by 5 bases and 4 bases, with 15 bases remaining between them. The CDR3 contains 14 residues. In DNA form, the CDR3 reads TGTGCCAGCAGCTGGCAGGGGCAGAGGTACGAGCAGTACTTC. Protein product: CASSWQGQRYEQYF.

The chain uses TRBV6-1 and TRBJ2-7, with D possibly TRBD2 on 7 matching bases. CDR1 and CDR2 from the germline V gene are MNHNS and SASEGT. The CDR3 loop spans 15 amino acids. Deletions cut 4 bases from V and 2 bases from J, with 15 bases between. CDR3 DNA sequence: TGTGCCAGCAGTGCAACTAAGGGGGGGACCTACGAGCAGTACTTC. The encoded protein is CASSATKGGTYEQYF.

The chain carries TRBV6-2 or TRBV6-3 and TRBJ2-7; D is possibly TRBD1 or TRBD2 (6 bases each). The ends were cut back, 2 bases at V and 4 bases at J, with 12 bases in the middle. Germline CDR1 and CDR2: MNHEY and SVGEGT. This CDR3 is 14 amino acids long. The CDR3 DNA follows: TGTGCCAGCAGTTACGGGGGGACACTTTACGAGCAGTACTTC. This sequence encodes CASSYGGTLYEQYF.

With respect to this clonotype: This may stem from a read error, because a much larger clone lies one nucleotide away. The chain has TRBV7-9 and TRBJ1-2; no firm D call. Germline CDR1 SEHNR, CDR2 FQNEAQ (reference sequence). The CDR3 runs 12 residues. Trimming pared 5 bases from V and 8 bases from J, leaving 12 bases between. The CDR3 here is CASSPGEWGYTF. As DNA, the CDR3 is TGTGCCAGCAGCCCTGGTGAATGGGGCTACACCTTC.

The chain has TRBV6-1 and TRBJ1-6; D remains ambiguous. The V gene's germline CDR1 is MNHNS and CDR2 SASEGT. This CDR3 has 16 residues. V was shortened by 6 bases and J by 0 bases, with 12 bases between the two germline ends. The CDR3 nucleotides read TGTGCCAGCAGGGTAGAGATGAGCTCCTATAATTCACCCCTCCACTTT. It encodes CASRVEMSSYNSPLHF.

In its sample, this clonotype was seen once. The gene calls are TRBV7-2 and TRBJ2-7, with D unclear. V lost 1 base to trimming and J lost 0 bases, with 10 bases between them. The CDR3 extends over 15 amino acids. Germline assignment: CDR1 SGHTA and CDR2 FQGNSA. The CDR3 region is CASSLDARNSYEQYF. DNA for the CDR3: TGTGCCAGCAGCTTAGACGCCAGGAACTCCTACGAGCAGTACTTC.

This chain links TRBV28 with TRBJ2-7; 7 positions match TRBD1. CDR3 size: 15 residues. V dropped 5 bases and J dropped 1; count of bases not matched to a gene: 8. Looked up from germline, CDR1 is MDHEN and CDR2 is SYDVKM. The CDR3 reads CASSRPGQTSYEQYF. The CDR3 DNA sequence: TGTGCCAGCAGTCGACCGGGACAGACTTCCTACGAGCAGTACTTC.

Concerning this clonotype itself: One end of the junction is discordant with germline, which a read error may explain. This CDR3 is CSVAQGYGHTF. For the CDR3, the DNA is TGCAGTGTCGCACAGGGCTATGGCCACACCTTC. The chain carries TRBV20-1 and TRBJ1-2; TRBD1 might be the D (6 bases). The CDR3 totals 11 residues. CDR1 is DFQATT, CDR2 SNEGSKA, per germline (reference sequence).

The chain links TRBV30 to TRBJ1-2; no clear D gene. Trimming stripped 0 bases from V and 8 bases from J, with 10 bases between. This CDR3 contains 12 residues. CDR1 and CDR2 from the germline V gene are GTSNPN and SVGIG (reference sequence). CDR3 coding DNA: TGTGCCTGGAGTGTTATCTCGGAGGGCTACACCTTC. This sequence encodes CAWSVISEGYTF.

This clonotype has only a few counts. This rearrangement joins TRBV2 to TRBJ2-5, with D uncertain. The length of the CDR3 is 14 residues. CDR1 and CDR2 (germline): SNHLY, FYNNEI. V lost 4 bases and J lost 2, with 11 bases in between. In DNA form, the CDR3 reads TGTGCCAGCAGTGTTGTCAGTCAGCAAGAGACCCAGTACTTC. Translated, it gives CASSVVSQQETQYF.